The 8 T cell receptor beta chains given below trace back to one sample, sequenced in a study of blood T cell repertoires in COVID-19. Data came from immunoSEQ multiplex PCR; TCRdb stores just in-frame clones and leaves some out. The sample contains about 150,000 clones, roughly 84% of which appear only once. The sample consisted of peripheral blood. These receptor sequences come from a man aged 30 to 45 with COVID-19, enrolled during active disease.

The chain joins TRBV9 to TRBJ1-1; tentative D call: TRBD1 (5 bases). This CDR3 has 17 amino acids. The V gene's germline CDR1 is SGDLS and CDR2 YYNGEE. V lost 0 bases and J 0 bases, leaving 15 bases between the germline ends. The CDR3 loop is CASSVAGYPAMNTEAFF. In nucleotides, the CDR3 is TGTGCCAGCAGCGTAGCAGGGTACCCCGCTATGAACACTGAAGCTTTCTTT.

This chain uses TRBV28 with TRBJ2-5; TRBD1 is a possible D gene (8 bases). Germline CDR1 is MDHEN and CDR2 is SYDVKM. The CDR3 extends over 15 amino acids. V gave up 6 bases and J gave up 4 bases, with 18 bases separating them. DNA of the CDR3: TGTGCCAGCAGCTCAGGGGGCGGGGGACTAGAGACCCAGTACTTC. Encoded protein: CASSSGGGGLETQYF.

This chain joins TRBV5-5 and TRBJ1-1, with D possibly matching TRBD1 (5 bases). Germline V CDR1 and CDR2: SGHKS, YYEKEE (reference sequence). The CDR3 loop spans 15 amino acids. The V end lost 3 bases, the J end lost 3 bases, and 15 bases lay between the germline ends. CDR3 residues: CASSSVVWGDTEAFF. CDR3 in DNA: TGTGCCAGCAGCTCGGTGGTCTGGGGGGACACTGAAGCTTTCTTT.

The gene calls are TRBV6-5 and TRBJ2-1, with TRBD2 as a possible D gene (5 bases). CDR1 is MNHEY and CDR2 is SVGAGI in the germline V gene. V gave up 5 bases and J gave up 7 bases, with 18 bases separating them. This CDR3 region has 15 residues. CDR3 nucleotide sequence: TGTGCCAGCAGTCACAGCGGCGCTACTCGGAATGAGCAGTTCTTC. Its translation is CASSHSGATRNEQFF.

This clone showed up just a few times. The rearrangement links TRBV3-1 (or the pseudogene TRBV3-2) to TRBJ2-1; TRBD1 aligns across 9 bases. Germline values: CDR1 LGHDT, CDR2 YNNKEL (reference sequence). The CDR3 totals 15 residues. Trimming took 5 bases from V and 6 from J; bases not matched to a gene: 8. This CDR3 reads CASSDQTGGGNEQFF. DNA of the CDR3: TGTGCCAGCAGCGATCAGACAGGGGGGGGCAATGAGCAGTTCTTC.

The rearrangement uses TRBV7-2 and TRBJ1-2; D may be TRBD1 (6 bases). V was pared by 3 bases and J by 5 bases, with 13 bases between. Germline assignment: CDR1 SGHTA and CDR2 FQGNSA. The CDR3 has 14 amino acids. In DNA, the CDR3 is TGTGCCAGCAGCTTTGGTCGAACAGGGTATGGCTACACCTTC. Protein sequence: CASSFGRTGYGYTF. The variable domain in full, with the rest retrieved from reference TRBV7-2 and TRBJ1-2, is GAGVSQSPSNKVTEKGKDVELRCDPISGHTALYWYRQSLGQGLEFLIYFQGNSAPDKSGLPSDRFSAERTGGSVSTLTIQRTQQEDSAVYLCASSFGRTGYGYTFGSGTRLTVV.

The chain links TRBV5-1 to TRBJ2-5; D is possibly TRBD2 (5 bases). The V gene lost 4 bases and the J gene lost 4 bases, with 11 bases spanning the gap. CDR1 and CDR2 (germline): SGHRS, YFSETQ. This CDR3 has 13 amino acids. Here the CDR3 DNA reads TGCGCCAGCAGCGACATGGCGGGAGAGACCCAGTACTTC. It codes for CASSDMAGETQYF.

The chain is built from TRBV19 and TRBJ2-1, with 8 bases lining up with TRBD2. Per germline, CDR1 LNHDA and CDR2 SQIVND (reference sequence). V dropped 7 bases and J dropped 9; count of bases not matched to a gene: 20. This CDR3 is 17 amino acids long. The CDR3 spells CASNPSASAGDLGEQFF. Written as DNA, the CDR3 is TGTGCCAGTAACCCCTCCGCCTCAGCGGGAGATTTGGGTGAGCAGTTCTTC. The full variable domain, rest sourced from reference TRBV19 and TRBJ2-1, is DGGITQSPKYLFRKEGQNVTLSCEQNLNHDAMYWYRQDPGQGLRLIYYSQIVNDFQKGDIAEGYSVSREKKESFPLTVTSAQKNPTAFYLCASNPSASAGDLGEQFFGPGTRLTVL.